Below are 22 T cell receptor beta chains sequenced from a single sample in a study of T-cell memory formation after mild COVID-19. One entry per CDR3 protein, called by TCRdb with MiXCR from the 5' RACE reads. Here the sample spans 550,000 to 600,000 distinct CDR3 sequences, roughly 20% being singletons. The sequencing sample was made of PBMCs or a T cell subset sorted from them (not recorded which). All receptors derive from an adult woman who had mild COVID-19 (a few samples of this study predate the infection). Cell type and time point are not known.

The rearrangement links TRBV5-5 to TRBJ1-4; maybe TRBD1 (5 bases). Trimming cost V 2 bases and J 5 bases, with 16 bases left between them. The CDR3 consists of 16 residues. Germline CDR1 SGHKS, CDR2 YYEKEE (reference sequence). CDR3 DNA sequence: TGTGCCAGCAGCTTTGGAGCCGGACACACAAATGAAAAACTGTTTTTT. It codes for CASSFGAGHTNEKLFF.

The chain is built from TRBV6-2 or TRBV6-3 and TRBJ2-1, with TRBD2 identical over 8 bases. Germline-derived CDR1 and CDR2 are MNHEY and SVGEGT. Trimming cost V 6 bases and J 6 bases; bases outside gene matches: 4. The CDR3 has 13 residues. The CDR3 is CASRGTSTNEQFF. The CDR3 DNA is TGTGCCAGCAGGGGGACTAGTACCAATGAGCAGTTCTTC.

This clonotype was seen more than once but under ten times. This chain links TRBV5-4 with TRBJ2-3; D ambiguous. Germline-derived CDR1 and CDR2 are SGHNT and YYREEE (reference sequence). This CDR3 contains 12 residues. Trimming took 2 bases from V and 4 from J, leaving 5 bases between them. DNA of the CDR3: TGTGCCAGCAGCTTTCCCTCAGATACGCAGTATTTT. Translating it yields CASSFPSDTQYF.

The V gene is TRBV7-3, the J gene TRBJ2-2; D gene uncertain. This CDR3 is built from 19 residues. With 0 bases removed from V and 4 bases from J, the gap between germline ends came to 21 bases. Germline CDR1 is SGHTA and CDR2 is FQGTGA. CDR3 region: CASSLTPSDSIWVTGELFF. Written as DNA, the CDR3 is TGTGCCAGCAGCTTAACCCCGTCAGACTCAATTTGGGTCACCGGGGAGCTGTTTTTT.

This rearrangement joins TRBV5-1 to TRBJ2-3, with D hard to call. The ends were cut back, 4 bases at V and 3 bases at J, with 21 bases in the middle. This CDR3 region has 17 residues. Germline CDR1 SGHRS, CDR2 YFSETQ. CDR3 sequence (DNA): TGCGCCAGCAGCCTCCCTCGCAGTCCCATGGAGACAGATACGCAGTATTTT. Translated, it gives CASSLPRSPMETDTQYF.

In this sample, this clonotype turned up a few times. The V gene is TRBV5-1, the J gene TRBJ2-5, with 8 positions matching TRBD2. Germline V lookup: CDR1 SGHRS, CDR2 YFSETQ. V lost 4 bases, J lost 5 bases, and 10 bases stayed unmatched. The CDR3 is 15 amino acids. Here the CDR3 reads CASSDSGDIRETQYF. The CDR3 DNA sequence: TGCGCCAGCAGCGATAGCGGGGACATACGGGAGACCCAGTACTTC.

A few counts support this clonotype. The chain combines TRBV15 with TRBJ1-1; 7 nucleotides line up with TRBD1. V was pared by 2 bases and J by 2 bases, with 5 bases of the junction left unmatched. CDR1 is LNHNV, CDR2 YYDKDF, per germline (reference sequence). This CDR3 region has 15 residues. CDR3 sequence (DNA): TGTGCCACCAGCAGATACGGACAGGCTAACACTGAAGCTTTCTTT. As protein: CATSRYGQANTEAFF.

This clonotype was seen many times. The chain combines TRBV10-3 with TRBJ1-2; 11 bases agree with TRBD1. The CDR3 spans 12 residues. Germline values: CDR1 ENHRY, CDR2 SYGVKD. V dropped 7 bases and J dropped 8; count of bases not matched to a gene: 3. The CDR3 here is CAITGTGGGYTF. The CDR3 DNA reads TGTGCCATCACCGGGACAGGGGGAGGCTACACCTTC.

This clonotype came up many times. The chain carries TRBV5-1 and TRBJ1-2; 9 positions agree with TRBD1. Germline V gene data show CDR1 as SGHRS and CDR2 as YFSETQ. Trimming took 3 bases from V and 6 from J; bases not matched to a gene: 0. The CDR3 runs 12 residues. CDR3 sequence: CASSWDRDGYTF. CDR3 nucleotide sequence: TGCGCCAGCAGCTGGGACAGGGATGGCTACACCTTC.

This clonotype was seen only a few times. This chain links TRBV7-9 with TRBJ2-3; D is uncertain. The CDR3 contains 13 residues. With 6 bases removed from V and 4 bases from J, the gap between germline ends came to 11 bases. CDR1 SEHNR and CDR2 FQNEAQ come from the germline V gene (reference sequence). CDR3: CASSWVVPDTQYF. The CDR3 bases are TGTGCCAGCAGTTGGGTAGTTCCAGATACGCAGTATTTT.

The chain couples TRBV29-1 to TRBJ1-1; TRBD1 aligns across 7 bases. From germline, CDR1 is SQVTM and CDR2 ANQGSEA. The CDR3 is 14 residues long. J lost 1 base, V lost 7 bases, and 9 bases had no gene match. This chain's CDR3 is CSANGQAGNTEAFF. The CDR3 DNA reads TGCAGCGCCAACGGACAGGCTGGGAACACTGAAGCTTTCTTT. The full variable domain, rest sourced from reference TRBV29-1 and TRBJ1-1, is SAVISQKPSRDICQRGTSLTIQCQVDSQVTMMFWYRQQPGQSLTLIATANQGSEATYESGFVIDKFPISRPNLTFSTLTVSNMSPEDSSIYLCSANGQAGNTEAFFGQGTRLTVV.

This clonotype has just a few counts. J is TRBJ2-1 and V is TRBV7-2; D uncertain. Per the germline V gene, CDR1 is SGHTA and CDR2 is FQGNSA. Deletions cut 5 bases from V and 12 bases from J, with 17 bases between. This CDR3 region has 13 residues. The CDR3 bases are TGTGCCAGCAGCCCCTACCTGGGCAAGGGGCAGTTCTTC. This translates into CASSPYLGKGQFF.

The table lists this clonotype with a few counts. The CDR3 is CSVEDTREQYF. In nucleotides, the CDR3 is TGCAGCGTTGAAGATACAAGGGAGCAGTACTTC. The chain couples TRBV29-1 to TRBJ2-7; D gene unclear. This CDR3 has 11 amino acids. The germline CDR1 and CDR2 sequences are SQVTM and ANQGSEA. Trimming stripped 0 bases from V and 7 bases from J, with 7 bases between.

This clonotype has a handful of counts. This chain joins TRBV3-1 and TRBJ1-5, with TRBD1 as a possible D gene (5 bases). Germline assignment: CDR1 LGHDT and CDR2 YNNKEL (reference sequence). There are 16 residues in the CDR3. V lost 4 bases and J lost 3, with 16 bases in between. CDR3 DNA sequence: TGTGCCAGCAGCCGAGGGGCGGGGCAGTCCAATCAGCCCCAGCATTTT. It encodes CASSRGAGQSNQPQHF.

This clonotype has just a few counts. The rearrangement uses TRBV5-1 and TRBJ1-1; D is uncertain. There are 14 residues in the CDR3. The germline V gene has CDR1 SGHRS and CDR2 YFSETQ. V lost 0 bases and J lost 4, with 10 bases in between. This CDR3 reads CASSLVGGVTEAFF. The CDR3 region has the DNA TGCGCCAGCAGCTTGGTAGGTGGGGTCACTGAAGCTTTCTTT. The full variable domain, in which reference TRBV5-1 and TRBJ1-1 provide the parts outside the CDR3, is KAGVTQTPRYLIKTRGQQVTLSCSPISGHRSVSWYQQTPGQGLQFLFEYFSETQRNKGNFPGRFSGRQFSNSRSEMNVSTLELGDSALYLCASSLVGGVTEAFFGQGTRLTVV.

This clonotype came up a few times. The J gene is TRBJ2-7, the V gene TRBV24-1; D may match TRBD1 or TRBD2 (5 bases each). The germline V gene encodes CDR1 KGHDR and CDR2 SFDVKD. The V end lost 3 bases, the J end lost 2 bases, and 13 bases lay between the germline ends. The CDR3 is 15 amino acids. The CDR3 protein is CATSDTGTKTYEQYF. The CDR3 DNA reads as TGTGCCACCAGTGATACCGGGACCAAGACCTACGAGCAGTACTTC.

This clonotype was detected only once. The chain links TRBV7-8 to TRBJ1-1; D call uncertain. Germline V gene lookup returns CDR1 SGHVS and CDR2 FQNEAQ. Between the trimmed V and J ends, which lost 4 bases and 8 bases, there was a span of 14 bases. The CDR3 covers 13 residues. The CDR3 reads CASSSHVRAEAFF. CDR3 sequence (DNA): TGTGCCAGCAGCTCCCACGTACGGGCAGAAGCTTTCTTT. Looking up the rest from reference TRBV7-8 and TRBJ1-1 gives the full variable domain: GAGVSQSPRYKVAKRGQDVALRCDPISGHVSLFWYQQALGQGPEFLTYFQNEAQLDKSGLPSDRFFAERPEGSVSTLKIQRTQQEDSAVYLCASSSHVRAEAFFGQGTRLTVV.

This chain uses TRBV18 with TRBJ2-7, with 8 positions matching TRBD1. This CDR3 has 13 amino acids. The germline V gene has CDR1 KGHSH and CDR2 LQKENI. V shed 3 bases, J shed 7 bases, and the junction held 5 bases outside the gene matches. The CDR3: CASSPSGQGEQYF. The CDR3, as DNA: TGTGCCAGCTCACCTTCAGGACAGGGAGAGCAGTACTTC.

This clonotype showed up just a few times. The gene calls are TRBV4-1 and TRBJ2-2; TRBD1 aligns across 7 bases. CDR1 is MGHRA, CDR2 YSYEKL, per germline. This CDR3 region has 17 residues. The junction had 10 bases not matched to a gene; V was cut back by 2 bases and J by 4 bases. CDR3 in DNA: TGCGCCAGCAGCCAACTTACGGACAGGATCGGCACCGGGGAGCTGTTTTTT. As protein: CASSQLTDRIGTGELFF.

Here the CDR3 reads CASSLDRRNGYTF. CDR3 sequence (DNA): TGCGCCAGCAGCCTAGACAGGAGGAATGGCTACACCTTC. The rearrangement uses TRBV5-1 and TRBJ1-2, with TRBD1 as a possible D gene (6 bases). From germline, CDR1 is SGHRS and CDR2 YFSETQ. V lost 4 bases and J lost 6, with 13 bases in between. The CDR3 covers 13 residues.

The gene calls are TRBV7-2 and TRBJ2-4; D is ambiguous. V was cut by 2 bases and J by 0 bases, with 14 bases left in between. In germline, CDR1 is SGHTA, CDR2 FQGNSA. This CDR3 spans 17 amino acids. CDR3 nucleotide sequence: TGTGCCAGCAGCTTATTCGGCGGAAGTATAGCCAAAAACATTCAGTACTTC. Protein sequence: CASSLFGGSIAKNIQYF.

This clonotype was counted ten times or more. The chain is built from TRBV7-9 and TRBJ2-7, with TRBD1 identical over 8 bases. CDR1 SEHNR and CDR2 FQNEAQ come from the germline V gene (reference sequence). This CDR3 contains 15 residues. J gave up 4 bases and V 7 bases, and 12 bases lay outside the gene matches. The DNA of the CDR3 is TGTGCCAGCAACTCTGAGGGCAGGGGGCTTTACGAGCAGTACTTC. Protein product: CASNSEGRGLYEQYF.